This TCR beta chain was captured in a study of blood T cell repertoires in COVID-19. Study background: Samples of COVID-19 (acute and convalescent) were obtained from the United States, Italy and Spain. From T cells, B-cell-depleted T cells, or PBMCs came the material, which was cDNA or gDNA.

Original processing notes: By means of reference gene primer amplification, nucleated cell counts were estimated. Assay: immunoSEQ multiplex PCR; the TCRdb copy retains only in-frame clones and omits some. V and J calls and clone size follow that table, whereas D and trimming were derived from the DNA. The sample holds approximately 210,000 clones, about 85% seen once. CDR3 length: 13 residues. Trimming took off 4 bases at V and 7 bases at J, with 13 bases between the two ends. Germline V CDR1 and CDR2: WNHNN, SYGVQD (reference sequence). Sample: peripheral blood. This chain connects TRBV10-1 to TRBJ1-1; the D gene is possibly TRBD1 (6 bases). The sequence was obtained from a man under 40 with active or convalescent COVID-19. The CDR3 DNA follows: TGCGCCAGCAGTGCTACAGGGATCGGTGAAGCTTTCTTT. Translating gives CASSATGIGEAFF.